This is a list of T cell receptor beta chains from one sample in a study of T cell changes during pregnancy in multiple sclerosis. Sequencing used immunoSEQ multiplex PCR; TCRdb keeps in-frame clones, though not all of them. Of approximately 50,000 clones in the sample, roughly 93% were seen once. This specimen consisted of peripheral blood, obtained in the second trimester of pregnancy. The receptors were gathered from a female donor with multiple sclerosis, enrolled in a pregnancy study. Each CDR3 is given with its conserved first and last residue. Each record gives: D gene, J gene, clone size, V gene, CDR3 DNA, CDR3 protein. The D gene is left open where the match is weak. Rows may omit the clone size; those that give it use once, few, many or a size class.

>TRBD1|TRBJ2-7|-|TRBV27
TGTGCCAGCAGTTTATGGCCAGGGGGCCTCGGCGAGCAGTACTTC
CASSLWPGGLGEQYF
>-|TRBJ1-3|-|TRBV5-1
TGCGCCAGCAGCCCCGGGGGCTCTGGAAACACCATATATTTT
CASSPGGSGNTIYF
>-|TRBJ2-2|-|TRBV5-5
TGTGCCAGCACCCGGGGTCCCTCGGGCACCGGGGAGCTGTTTTTT
CASTRGPSGTGELFF
>-|TRBJ1-5|-|TRBV18
TGTGCCAGCTCACCTTTATCCGGGGGAGCAGGCAATCAGCCCCAGCATTTT
CASSPLSGGAGNQPQHF
>-|TRBJ1-2|-|TRBV19
TGTGCCAGTAGTATGGGGGCTGGCTACACCTTC
CASSMGAGYTF
>-|TRBJ1-2|-|TRBV10-1
TGCGCCAGCAGTCGAGACAGCATGGGTGGCTACACCTTC
CASSRDSMGGYTF
>-|TRBJ2-7|once|TRBV5-6
TGTGCCAGCAGCTACCCCCCGGGGGACGAGCAGTACTTC
CASSYPPGDEQYF
>-|TRBJ1-1|-|TRBV19
TGTGCCAGTAGTGGGAGGGTGAACACTGAAGCTTTCTTT
CASSGRVNTEAFF
>TRBD2|TRBJ2-7|once|TRBV6-5
TGTGCCAGCAGAAGGACTAGCGGGGAAGGCGAGCAGTACTTC
CASRRTSGEGEQYF
>TRBD1|TRBJ1-6|-|TRBV6-5
TGTGCCAGCACCTGGAGGCAGGGGGCTGATTCACCCCTCCACTTT
CASTWRQGADSPLHF
>-|TRBJ1-2|-|TRBV11-2
TGTGCCAGCAGCTTAAGCGGGATTCCGAGCTACACCTTC
CASSLSGIPSYTF
>-|TRBJ1-2|-|TRBV9
TGTGCCAGCAGCGAGGGAGGCTCTGGCTACACCTTC
CASSEGGSGYTF
>-|TRBJ2-7|-|TRBV11-1
TGTGCCAGCAGCCGGGGATTCCCCTCCTACGAGCAGTACTTC
CASSRGFPSYEQYF
>-|TRBJ2-7|-|TRBV28
TGTGCCAGCAGTCCCACGAGCGGCTACGAGCAGTACTTC
CASSPTSGYEQYF
>TRBD1|TRBJ2-7|-|TRBV19
TGTGCCAGTAAAGGACAGGGAGCCCTCGAGCAGTACTTC
CASKGQGALEQYF
>-|TRBJ1-4|few|TRBV19
TGTGCCAGTAGGGGCGCCCAGGAAAAACTGTTTTTT
CASRGAQEKLFF
>-|TRBJ2-1|-|TRBV28
TGTGCCAGCAGGCCCCTTCAGCGGCTTGAGCAGTTCTTC
CASRPLQRLEQFF
>TRBD1|TRBJ2-7|-|TRBV6-6
TGTGCCAGCAGTTACGGACAGGGCGCGAGTTACGAGCAGTACTTC
CASSYGQGASYEQYF
>-|TRBJ1-2|-|TRBV4-3
TGCGCCAGCAGCCATCAAGCCGGACAAGCCGGCTACACCTTC
CASSHQAGQAGYTF
>-|TRBJ1-2|-|TRBV13
TGTGCCAGCAGCTTAATACAGACGGGGAGCTATGGCTACACCTTC
CASSLIQTGSYGYTF
>-|TRBJ2-1|-|TRBV2
TGTGCCAGCAGTGGCCCCCGGGACTCGGCCTTGTTCTTC
CASSGPRDSALFF
>-|TRBJ1-4|-|TRBV11-2
TGTGCCAGCAGTTGGGAGGATGAAAAACTGTTTTTT
CASSWEDEKLFF
>-|TRBJ2-1|-|TRBV6-6
TGTGCCTCCCAACGAGACTTTAACAATGAGCAGTTCTTC
CASQRDFNNEQFF
>-|TRBJ2-3|-|TRBV29-1
TGCAGCGTTGTCCCAGCGAGCACAGATACGCAGTATTTT
CSVVPASTDTQYF
>TRBD1|TRBJ2-3|-|TRBV28
TGTGCCAGCAGTTGGACAGGGGCGCCCGATACGCAGTATTTT
CASSWTGAPDTQYF
>TRBD1|TRBJ2-1|-|TRBV4-1
TGCGCCAGCAGCAGATCGGACAGGGTAGGGAATGAGCAGTTCTTC
CASSRSDRVGNEQFF
>TRBD2|TRBJ2-1|-|TRBV16
TGTGCCAGCAGCGGCCCTAGCGGGGGGGCTTCCTACAATGAGCAGTTCTTC
CASSGPSGGASYNEQFF
>-|TRBJ2-3|-|TRBV7-2
TGTGCCAGCAGCCAGCGGTTAGGAGGCCCGCGGGCATCAGATACGCAGTATTTT
CASSQRLGGPRASDTQYF
>TRBD1|TRBJ1-6|-|TRBV5-6
TGTGCCAGCAGCTTGCCCCCGGGACAGCTTAATTCACCCCTCCACTTT
CASSLPPGQLNSPLHF
>-|TRBJ1-1|-|TRBV19
TGTGCCAGTAGTAAAGGGGACACTGAAGCTTTCTTT
CASSKGDTEAFF
>-|TRBJ2-7|-|TRBV2
TGTGCCAGCAGTGAGGCCCTGGGGCACCCCTACGAGCAGTACTTC
CASSEALGHPYEQYF
>-|TRBJ2-2|-|TRBV29-1
TGCAGCGTTGGGGGACTTGGAAACACCGGGGAGCTGTTTTTT
CSVGGLGNTGELFF
>-|TRBJ1-2|-|TRBV4-1
TGCGCCAGCAGCCAGCCCCTCTATCCCTATGGCTACACCTTC
CASSQPLYPYGYTF
>TRBD1|TRBJ1-2|-|TRBV7-9
TGTGCCAGCAGCCCAACAGGGGCCTATGGCTACACCTTC
CASSPTGAYGYTF
>TRBD1|TRBJ2-5|-|TRBV10-2
TGCGCCAGCAGTCGGGGCAGGGGGCAGACCCAGTACTTC
CASSRGRGQTQYF
>-|TRBJ1-2|-|TRBV18
TGTGCCAGCTCACCGACAGAAGCCTATGGCTACACCTTC
CASSPTEAYGYTF
>-|TRBJ1-2|-|TRBV7-9
TGTGCCAGCAGCTCCCTACTTTTCCCCCACTTC
CASSSLLFPHF
>TRBD1|TRBJ1-6|-|TRBV28
TGTGCCAGCAGTCGGACAGGGCCGCTATATAATTCACCCCTCCACTTT
CASSRTGPLYNSPLHF
>-|TRBJ1-2|-|TRBV5-1
TGCGCCAGCAGCTTAGACATCTATGGCTACACCTTC
CASSLDIYGYTF
>-|TRBJ1-5|-|TRBV19
TGTGCCAGTAGTATGATGACTGCTGGGAGCAATCAGCCCCAGCATTTT
CASSMMTAGSNQPQHF
>TRBD2|TRBJ2-7|-|TRBV5-5
TGTGCCAGCACGACATACCCGGGGGGGTACAACGAGCAGTACTTC
CASTTYPGGYNEQYF
>-|TRBJ2-1|-|TRBV11-2
TGTGCCAGCAGCTTCGGCAGGGCCACCTACAATGAGCAGTTCTTC
CASSFGRATYNEQFF
>-|TRBJ2-2|-|TRBV7-7
TGTGCTAGCAGCCCCGTAGTCGGGGAGCTGTTTTTT
CASSPVVGELFF
>TRBD1|TRBJ1-3|-|TRBV28
TGTGCCAGCAGACAGGGACAGCCTGGAAACACCATATATTTT
CASRQGQPGNTIYF
>-|TRBJ2-1|once|TRBV6-6
TGTGCCAGCAGTGCCACTACCTCCGCCTACAATGAGCAGTTCTTC
CASSATTSAYNEQFF
>TRBD1|TRBJ2-7|-|TRBV9
TGTGCCAGCAGCGTAGAGGGACAGGAATACTACGAGCAGTACTTC
CASSVEGQEYYEQYF
>-|TRBJ1-4|-|TRBV10-3
TGTGCCATTCGCCACGGGGGGGGCGGGGATGAAAAACTGTTTTTT
CAIRHGGGGDEKLFF
>TRBD1|TRBJ2-5|once|TRBV5-1
TGCGCCACCACAGGACAGGACCCTCTCCAAGAGACCCAGTACTTC
CATTGQDPLQETQYF
>TRBD1|TRBJ1-1|-|TRBV28
TGTGCCAGCAGGGACAGGGGGGAGACTGAAGCTTTCTTT
CASRDRGETEAFF